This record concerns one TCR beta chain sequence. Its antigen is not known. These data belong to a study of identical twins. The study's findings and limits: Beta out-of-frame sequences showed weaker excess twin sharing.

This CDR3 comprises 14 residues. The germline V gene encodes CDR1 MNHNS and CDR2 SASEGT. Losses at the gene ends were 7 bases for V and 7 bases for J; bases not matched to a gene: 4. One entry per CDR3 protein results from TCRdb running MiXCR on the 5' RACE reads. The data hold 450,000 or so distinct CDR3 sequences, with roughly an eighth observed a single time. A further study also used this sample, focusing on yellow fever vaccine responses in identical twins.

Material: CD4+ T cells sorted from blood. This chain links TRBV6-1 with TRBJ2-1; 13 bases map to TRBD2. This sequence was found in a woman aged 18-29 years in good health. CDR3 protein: CASIQTSGRNEQFF. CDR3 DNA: TGTGCCAGCATCCAGACTAGCGGGAGGAATGAGCAGTTCTTC.